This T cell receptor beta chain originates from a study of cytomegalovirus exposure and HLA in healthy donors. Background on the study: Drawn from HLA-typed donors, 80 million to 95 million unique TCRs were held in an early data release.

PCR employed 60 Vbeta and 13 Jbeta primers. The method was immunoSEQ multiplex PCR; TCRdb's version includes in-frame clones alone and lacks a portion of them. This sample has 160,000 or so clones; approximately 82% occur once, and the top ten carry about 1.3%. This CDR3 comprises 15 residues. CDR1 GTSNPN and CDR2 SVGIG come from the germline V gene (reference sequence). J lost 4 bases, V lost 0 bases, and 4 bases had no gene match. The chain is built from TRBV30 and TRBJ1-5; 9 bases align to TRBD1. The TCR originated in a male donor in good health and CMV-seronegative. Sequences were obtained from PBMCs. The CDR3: CAWSVRGTGNQPQHF. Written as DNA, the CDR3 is TGTGCCTGGAGTGTACGTGGGACAGGGAATCAGCCCCAGCATTTT.